This T cell receptor beta chain is from a study of T cells after yellow fever vaccination. CDR1 is MNHEY and CDR2 is SVGEGT in the germline V gene. Deletions cut 2 bases from V and 5 bases from J, with 15 bases between. The CDR3 has 16 amino acids. This clonotype occurred a few times. The antigen remains unidentified. Study-wide results and caveats: Sorted repertoires could include abundant contaminating clonotypes from bulk cells. A large majority of primary-vaccination clones showed up again after the booster (96% CD4, around 90% CD8). Clonotypes appearing in both CD4 and CD8 compartments existed, and their share was small.

TCRdb reprocessed the 5' RACE reads via MiXCR and lists one record per CDR3 protein. This repertoire shows 500,000 to 650,000 distinct CDR3 sequences, 17% found once; its top ten account for roughly a sixth. This clonotype was sampled from a man aged 18 to 29 who received the YFV17D yellow fever vaccine. The specimen was PBMCs, collected about 5 days after the first yellow fever vaccination. The chain couples TRBV6-2 or TRBV6-3 to TRBJ2-2; possible D gene TRBD1, 6 bases. The CDR3 DNA reads TGTGCCAGCAGTTACGGGCAGGGGCAGAGGACCGGGGAGCTGTTTTTT. This gives the protein CASSYGQGQRTGELFF.